These T cell receptor beta chains were read from a single sample in a study of blood T cell repertoires in COVID-19. This table comes from immunoSEQ multiplex PCR, and its TCRdb copy is limited to in-frame clones, with some not included. The table lists around 170,000 clones, over 65% of them singletons. The specimen sequenced was peripheral blood. The receptors originated from an elderly woman with acute or convalescent COVID-19. The CDR3 runs from the conserved cysteine through the conserved F or W. A D gene is named only where the DNA matches it firmly. Clone size appears in some rows only: once, few, many, or a class for an expanded clone.

clone size,J gene,V gene,D gene,CDR3 protein,CDR3 DNA
many,TRBJ1-5,TRBV6-5,TRBD1,CASSTGQGRNQPQHF,TGTGCCAGCAGTACCGGACAGGGGCGGAATCAGCCCCAGCATTTT
NA,TRBJ1-5,TRBV19,NA,CASSISGQGPQHF,TGTGCCAGTAGTATATCCGGCCAGGGGCCCCAGCATTTT
medium-sized,TRBJ2-7,TRBV19,TRBD1,CASSMGQGASEQYF,TGTGCCAGTAGTATGGGCCAGGGGGCCTCCGAGCAGTACTTC
NA,TRBJ2-1,TRBV7-3,TRBD2,CASSLIASGVSYNEQFF,TGTGCCAGCAGCTTAATCGCTAGCGGGGTCTCCTACAATGAGCAGTTCTTC
NA,TRBJ1-6,TRBV6-5,NA,CASSYVWEGSPLHF,TGTGCCAGCAGTTACGTATGGGAGGGGTCACCCCTCCACTTT
NA,TRBJ2-1,TRBV5-1,NA,CASSLEASAAYNEQFF,TGCGCCAGCAGCTTGGAGGCTAGCGCTGCCTACAATGAGCAGTTCTTC
NA,TRBJ1-4,TRBV5-4,TRBD1,CASSSGTVEKLFF,TGTGCCAGCAGCTCGGGGACAGTTGAAAAACTGTTTTTT
many,TRBJ2-7,TRBV6-4,TRBD1,CASLPEGQGDYEQYF,TGTGCCAGCCTCCCGGAGGGACAGGGGGACTACGAGCAGTACTTC
NA,TRBJ2-1,TRBV5-1,TRBD1,CASSDPGQTNEQFF,TGCGCCAGCAGCGACCCGGGACAGACGAATGAGCAGTTCTTC
NA,TRBJ1-5,TRBV30,NA,CAWSVGGERPQHF,TGTGCCTGGAGTGTGGGAGGGGAACGGCCCCAGCATTTT
NA,TRBJ1-5,TRBV18,NA,CASSPRQGNQPQHF,TGTGCCAGCTCACCAAGACAGGGCAATCAGCCCCAGCATTTT
NA,TRBJ2-1,TRBV28,NA,CASSCAPHSGEITCRNEQFF,TGTGCCAGCAGTTGCGCCCCCCATTCGGGAGAAATTACGTGTCGGAATGAGCAGTTCTTC
few,TRBJ2-5,TRBV10-3,TRBD2,CAISIAGGGETQYF,TGTGCCATCAGCATAGCGGGAGGTGGGGAGACCCAGTACTTC